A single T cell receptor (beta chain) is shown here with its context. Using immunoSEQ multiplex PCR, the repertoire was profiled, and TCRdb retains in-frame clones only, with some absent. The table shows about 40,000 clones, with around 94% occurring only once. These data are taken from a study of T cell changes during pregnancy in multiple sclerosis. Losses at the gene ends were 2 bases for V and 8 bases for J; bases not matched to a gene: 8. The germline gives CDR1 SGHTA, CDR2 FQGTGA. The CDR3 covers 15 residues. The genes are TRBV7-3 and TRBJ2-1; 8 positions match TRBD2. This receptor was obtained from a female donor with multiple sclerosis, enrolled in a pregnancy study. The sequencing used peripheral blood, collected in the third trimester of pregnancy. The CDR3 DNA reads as TGTGCCAGCAGCTTAGAGACGGGAGGGCCCCATGAGCAGTTCTTC. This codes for CASSLETGGPHEQFF.